This is a list of T cell receptor beta chains from one sample in a study of T cell responses to AZD1222 COVID-19 vaccine. Profiling relied on immunoSEQ multiplex PCR, and the TCRdb table lists in-frame clones only, not all of them. The table includes under 60,000 clones, 80% to 90% detected once. The source was peripheral blood, collected on day 0 of AZD1222 vaccination. The receptors derive from an adult in good health. CDR3s include the opening cysteine and the closing phenylalanine or tryptophan. D genes are given only for firm matches. The size entry is marked missing in some rows and otherwise reads once, few, many or a size class.

16	TRBJ2-4	TRBV4-3	once	-	CASSQDLWGRKNIQYF	TGCGCCAGCAGCCAAGATTTATGGGGTCGCAAAAACATTCAGTACTTC
13	TRBJ1-4	TRBV4-1	-	-	CASSGVGNEKLFF	TGCGCCAGCAGCGGTGTGGGGAATGAAAAACTGTTTTTT
12	TRBJ1-1	TRBV6-5	few	-	CASSYSGQRAFF	TGTGCCAGCAGTTACTCGGGTCAGCGGGCTTTCTTT
13	TRBJ2-5	TRBV2	-	-	CASSAQRQETQYF	TGTGCCAGCAGTGCACAGAGACAAGAGACCCAGTACTTC
17	TRBJ2-7	TRBV5-8	few	TRBD1	CASSLSSLGQGSREQYF	TGTGCCAGCAGCTTGTCTTCTCTGGGACAGGGGAGTCGGGAGCAGTACTTC
11	TRBJ1-1	TRBV19	once	TRBD1	CASSDRVGAFF	TGTGCCAGTAGTGACAGGGTAGGGGCTTTCTTT
15	TRBJ2-7	TRBV3-1/TRBV3-2	-	-	CASALRGGKGYEQYF	TGTGCCAGTGCCTTACGAGGGGGGAAAGGCTACGAGCAGTACTTC
15	TRBJ2-5	TRBV18	-	-	CASSRTPTDQETQYF	TGTGCCAGCTCCCGAACTCCGACAGACCAAGAGACCCAGTACTTC
15	TRBJ2-1	TRBV2	few	TRBD2	CASNRLAGGLGEQFF	TGTGCCAGCAACAGACTAGCGGGAGGGTTAGGTGAGCAGTTCTTC
13	TRBJ1-1	TRBV19	once	-	CASQRGSNTEAFF	TGTGCCAGTCAAAGGGGCTCGAACACTGAAGCTTTCTTT
13	TRBJ2-1	TRBV6-5	-	-	CASSYRGQNEQFF	TGTGCCAGCAGCTATCGGGGGCAGAATGAGCAGTTCTTC
14	TRBJ1-6	TRBV5-1	once	TRBD1	CASTSGQGRSPLHF	TGCGCCAGCACCTCCGGACAGGGACGTTCACCCCTCCACTTT
13	TRBJ2-7	TRBV3-1/TRBV3-2	-	TRBD1	CASSQTGNYEQYF	TGTGCCAGCAGCCAGACAGGGAACTACGAGCAGTACTTC
16	TRBJ2-5	TRBV28	-	TRBD1	CASRGTQTGWQETQYF	TGTGCCAGCAGGGGTACCCAGACAGGGTGGCAAGAGACCCAGTACTTC
19	TRBJ2-2	TRBV5-1	-	TRBD2	CASSSRTSGRVSGTGELFF	TGCGCCAGCAGCTCCCGGACTAGCGGGAGAGTAAGCGGCACCGGGGAGCTGTTTTTT
12	TRBJ2-1	TRBV28	-	-	CASRSGVNEQFF	TGTGCCAGCAGGTCCGGGGTCAATGAGCAGTTCTTC
14	TRBJ1-1	TRBV7-2	once	TRBD1	CASSPRQGFTEAFF	TGTGCCAGCAGCCCTCGACAGGGCTTCACTGAAGCTTTCTTT
13	TRBJ1-2	TRBV12-3/TRBV12-4	-	-	CASSRDILYGYTF	TGTGCCAGCAGTAGGGACATCCTCTATGGCTACACCTTC
16	TRBJ1-1	TRBV5-1	-	TRBD1	CASSLDFATGAGRAFF	TGCGCCAGCAGCTTGGATTTCGCGACAGGGGCGGGTAGAGCTTTCTTT
15	TRBJ2-7	TRBV19	few	-	CASSSPGTLFYEQYF	TGTGCCAGTAGCTCGCCGGGGACTCTTTTTTACGAGCAGTACTTC
14	TRBJ2-3	TRBV5-1	-	TRBD1	CASSSGQATDTQYF	TGCGCCAGCAGCTCTGGACAGGCCACAGATACGCAGTATTTT
18	TRBJ2-2	TRBV9	-	TRBD2	CASSVGLAGRGNTGELFF	TGTGCCAGCAGCGTGGGACTAGCGGGTCGCGGGAACACCGGGGAGCTGTTTTTT
12	TRBJ2-3	TRBV19	-	-	CASVGDTDTQYF	TGTGCCAGTGTGGGGGACACAGATACGCAGTATTTT
15	TRBJ2-5	TRBV19	-	TRBD2	CASSSRLADQETQYF	TGTGCCAGTAGTTCCCGACTAGCGGACCAAGAGACCCAGTACTTC
16	TRBJ2-5	TRBV5-4	-	-	CASSRGPPPRQETQYF	TGTGCCAGCAGTCGAGGACCGCCCCCGCGCCAAGAGACCCAGTACTTC
15	TRBJ1-2	TRBV3-1/TRBV3-2	-	-	CASSPTIRGLYGYTF	TGTGCCAGCAGCCCCACCATCCGGGGACTCTATGGCTACACCTTC
14	TRBJ1-4	TRBV5-1	-	-	CASSQTGIREKLFF	TGCGCCAGCAGCCAGACCGGGATTCGTGAAAAACTGTTTTTT
12	TRBJ1-1	TRBV5-4	-	-	CASSLRGAEAFF	TGTGCCAGCAGCTTGAGGGGGGCTGAAGCTTTCTTT
15	TRBJ1-4	TRBV5-4	-	-	CASSSPGIYNEKLFF	TGTGCCAGCAGCTCACCAGGGATCTATAATGAAAAACTGTTTTTT
16	TRBJ2-7	TRBV7-9	-	-	CASSLDWGGDPYEQYF	TGTGCCAGCAGCCTTGATTGGGGCGGGGACCCCTACGAGCAGTACTTC
13	TRBJ1-2	TRBV10-2	-	-	CASSEDTLYGYTF	TGCGCCAGCAGTGAGGACACCCTCTATGGCTACACCTTC
15	TRBJ1-3	TRBV3-1/TRBV3-2	once	-	CASSQVRTSGNTIYF	TGTGCCAGCAGCCAAGTACGCACCTCTGGAAACACCATATATTTT
15	TRBJ2-7	TRBV3-1/TRBV3-2	-	TRBD2	CASSQVPGGPYEQYF	TGTGCCAGCAGCCAAGTACCGGGAGGGCCTTACGAGCAGTACTTC
12	TRBJ2-1	TRBV29-1	-	TRBD1	CSGDSSYNEQFF	TGCAGCGGGGACAGCTCCTACAATGAGCAGTTCTTC
15	TRBJ2-2	TRBV11-2	-	-	CASSLLTGLAGELFF	TGTGCCAGCAGCCTCCTCACAGGGCTGGCCGGGGAGCTGTTTTTT
16	TRBJ1-1	TRBV5-3	-	TRBD1	CARGARQGETNTEAFF	TGTGCCAGGGGCGCCCGGCAGGGGGAGACGAACACTGAAGCTTTCTTT
14	TRBJ1-1	TRBV12-5	-	-	CASAPGVSRTEAFF	TGTGCTAGTGCCCCCGGGGTCTCCCGGACTGAAGCTTTCTTT
13	TRBJ1-1	TRBV7-2	-	-	CASSFVQGLEAFF	TGTGCCAGCAGTTTCGTCCAGGGACTTGAAGCTTTCTTT
16	TRBJ2-3	TRBV6-5	-	TRBD2	CASSYRLAEGRDTQYF	TGTGCCAGCAGTTACCGTCTAGCGGAGGGTCGTGATACGCAGTATTTT
15	TRBJ2-7	TRBV28	-	TRBD1	CASSSPGGNAYEQYF	TGTGCCAGCAGTTCCCCAGGGGGCAACGCCTACGAGCAGTACTTC
11	TRBJ1-2	TRBV3-1/TRBV3-2	-	-	CASWGGWGYTF	TGTGCCAGCTGGGGGGGCTGGGGCTACACCTTC
14	TRBJ1-5	TRBV30	-	-	CAWSGGVGNQPQHF	TGTGCCTGGAGTGGGGGGGTGGGCAATCAGCCCCAGCATTTT
15	TRBJ2-3	TRBV5-1	-	TRBD2	CASSLDGRAGDTQYF	TGCGCCAGCAGCTTGGACGGGAGGGCCGGAGATACGCAGTATTTT
15	TRBJ2-2	TRBV7-2	-	-	CASSLQGGNTGELFF	TGTGCCAGCAGCTTACAGGGGGGCAACACCGGGGAGCTGTTTTTT
13	TRBJ1-1	TRBV6-1	-	-	CASSDGVNTEAFF	TGTGCCAGCAGTGATGGAGTGAACACTGAAGCTTTCTTT